The 4 T cell receptor beta chains below come from one sample, sequenced in a study of T cells in Graves' hyperthyroidism and ophthalmopathy. TCR beta CDR3 sequences were amplified from RNA transcripts. The TCR CDR3 was amplified in a first-round RT-PCR using the HTBI primer set. TCRdb ran MiXCR on the multiplex PCR reads and lists one entry per CDR3 protein. The sample records some 650,000 distinct CDR3 sequences, about a sixth being singletons. Material for sequencing was blood. Every receptor here comes from a middle-aged woman with Graves' ophthalmopathy.

This chain joins TRBV7-8 and TRBJ1-2; the match to TRBD1 covers 10 bases. From germline, CDR1 is SGHVS and CDR2 FQNEAQ. J lost 7 bases, V lost 5 bases, and 7 bases had no gene match. The CDR3 extends over 14 amino acids. CDR3: CASSRDRGGGGYTF. CDR3 DNA: TGTGCCAGCAGCCGGGACAGGGGCGGAGGTGGCTACACCTTC.

This sequence joins TRBV11-2 and TRBJ2-1; D call uncertain. With 1 base removed from V and 9 bases from J, the gap between germline ends came to 7 bases. CDR3 length equals 12 residues. Looked up from germline, CDR1 is SGHAT and CDR2 is FQNNGV. CDR3 bases: TGTGCCAGCAGCTTAGGCGGTCCTGAGCAGTTCTTC. Translation gives CASSLGGPEQFF. Looking up the rest from reference TRBV11-2 and TRBJ2-1 gives the full variable domain: EAGVAQSPRYKIIEKRQSVAFWCNPISGHATLYWYQQILGQGPKLLIQFQNNGVVDDSQLPKDRFSAERLKGVDSTLKIQPAKLEDSAVYLCASSLGGPEQFFGPGTRLTVL.

This clonotype appeared many times. The rearrangement joins TRBV11-1 to TRBJ2-7, with D possibly matching TRBD1 (7 bases). The CDR3 has 13 residues. Germline lookup yields CDR1 SGHAT and CDR2 FQDESV (reference sequence). V lost 8 bases and J 7 bases, leaving 18 bases between the germline ends. This chain's CDR3 is CASAGQLTGEQYF. As DNA, the CDR3 is TGTGCCAGCGCGGGACAGCTTACGGGGGAGCAGTACTTC.

The chain uses TRBV29-1 and TRBJ2-3; possibly TRBD2 for D (6 bases). The germline V gene has CDR1 SQVTM and CDR2 ANQGSEA. The length of the CDR3 is 14 residues. The V and J ends lost 6 bases and 2 bases respectively, with 15 bases between them. Here the CDR3 DNA reads TGCAGCGTCGCCGAGGAGGGGATCACAGATACGCAGTATTTT. It codes for CSVAEEGITDTQYF.